This TCR beta chain was recorded in a study of T cell changes during pregnancy in multiple sclerosis (dated by TCRdb to between 2018 and 2021). Regarding the study in general: The study looked at changes in the T cell repertoire across pregnancy in women with multiple sclerosis.

Trimming leaves V shorter by 8 bases and J shorter by 7 bases, with the junction holding 12 bases beyond the gene matches. CDR1 and CDR2, looked up from the germline V gene (reference sequence), are MNHEY and SMNVEV. The CDR3, from cysteine to phenylalanine, totals 15 residues. The CDR3 DNA has 45 bases and is translated from base 1. In regard to this clone: The antigen this receptor binds is unknown. Per-nucleotide qualities are absent, and no much larger clonotype sits a single base away.

The library was obtained by the immunoSEQ multiplex PCR assay. This is the immuneACCESS table as TCRdb keeps it, with only in-frame sequences that have V and J called. A part of the clones is gone; compared with another copy, unresolved V genes explain less than half, and the rest is unexplained. In this sample the table shows 49,000 or so clones, approximately 94% of which occur a single time. The top ten clones comprise roughly 5.4% of the sample. The rearranged segments are TRBV27 and TRBJ2-2; TRBD2 matches 8 bases in the middle. The receptor was derived from a female donor with multiple sclerosis, enrolled in a pregnancy study. Sample: CD8+ T cells from peripheral blood mononuclear cells, taken before pregnancy. The CDR3 reads as follows: CASRSWREAIGELFF. The nucleotide sequence is given as TGTGCCAGCCGCAGTTGGCGGGAGGCAATCGGGGAGCTGTTTTTT.